This TCR beta chain came from a study of blood T cell repertoires in COVID-19. The germline gives CDR1 MNHEY, CDR2 SMNVEV (reference sequence). The CDR3 loop spans 16 amino acids. V lost 4 bases and J lost 3; bases outside the gene matches: 10. Some clones are missing from TCRdb's copy, which holds only in-frame ones; the method was immunoSEQ multiplex PCR. The sample holds under 300,000 clones; about four fifths are singletons and the top ten take roughly 3.3%. This chain links TRBV27 with TRBJ2-7; 9 bases align to TRBD2. The sequenced material came from peripheral blood. This TCR was recovered from a woman aged 18-35 years with acute or convalescent COVID-19. CDR3 region: CASSSPGREGIYEQYF. The CDR3 DNA reads as TGTGCCAGCAGTTCCCCCGGGCGGGAGGGGATCTACGAGCAGTACTTC.